This T cell receptor (beta chain) was identified during a study of blood T cell repertoires in COVID-19. Data came from immunoSEQ multiplex PCR; TCRdb stores just in-frame clones and leaves some out. The sample contains tens of thousands of clones, roughly 83% of which appear only once. V lost 6 bases and J lost 0, with 6 bases in between. The CDR3 extends over 13 amino acids. The gene calls are TRBV12-3 or TRBV12-4 and TRBJ1-3; weak D call: TRBD1 (5 bases). Sequenced material: peripheral blood. This sequence originates from a man aged 25-40 years with COVID-19, enrolled during active disease. The CDR3: CASSGGSGNTIYF. CDR3 nucleotide sequence: TGTGCCAGCAGCGGGGGCTCTGGAAACACCATATATTTT.